Listed here is a single T cell receptor (beta chain). Its antigen is still unknown. This CDR3 is also generated by other DNA sequences in the sample. The method was immunoSEQ multiplex PCR; TCRdb's version includes in-frame clones alone and lacks a portion of them. The data contain more than 2 million clones, 85% to 95% of them seen just once; the ten biggest clones take up 0.13%. The germline V and J ends were trimmed by 6 bases and 2 bases, with 8 bases remaining between them. From germline, CDR1 is MNHEY and CDR2 SVGAGI. CDR3 length: 13 amino acids. The data stem from a study of shared clonotypes between healthy human individuals. Study outcomes and limitations: Memory subsets generally showed lower estimated richness than naive subsets.

Into CD45RA+ naive and CD45RA-negative memory subsets, the CD4+ cells were split. Sequencing was done on a sample of naive CD4+ T cells sorted from blood. Subset denoted: CD45RA+ positively selected. The genes are TRBV6-5 and TRBJ1-5; D is perhaps TRBD1 (5 bases). This sequence was found in a man between 18 and 35 years old in good health. CDR3 region: CASRRGGNQPQHF. DNA for the CDR3: TGTGCCAGCAGAAGGGGTGGCAATCAGCCCCAGCATTTT.